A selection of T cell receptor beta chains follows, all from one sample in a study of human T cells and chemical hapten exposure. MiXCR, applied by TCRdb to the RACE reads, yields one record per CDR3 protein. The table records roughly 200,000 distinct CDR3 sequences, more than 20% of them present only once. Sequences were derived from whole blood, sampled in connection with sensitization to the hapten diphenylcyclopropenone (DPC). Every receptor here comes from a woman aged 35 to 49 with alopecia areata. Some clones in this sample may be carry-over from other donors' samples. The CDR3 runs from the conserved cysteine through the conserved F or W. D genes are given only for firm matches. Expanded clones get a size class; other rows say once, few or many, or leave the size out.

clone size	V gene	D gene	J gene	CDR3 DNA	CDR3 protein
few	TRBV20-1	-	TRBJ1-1	TGCAGTGCTAGATCTCCTCCGGGAAACACTGAAGCTTTCTTT	CSARSPPGNTEAFF
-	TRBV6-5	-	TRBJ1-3	TGTGCCAGTGGTGGGACGGGGAGCTCTGGAAACACCATATATTTT	CASGGTGSSGNTIYF
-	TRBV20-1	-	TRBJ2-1	TGCAGTGCTACGTTTACAGGGAGTGAGCAGTTCTTC	CSATFTGSEQFF
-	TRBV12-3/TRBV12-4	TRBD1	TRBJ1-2	TGTGCCAGCAGTCCAATCGGACAGGGATATGGCTACACCTTC	CASSPIGQGYGYTF
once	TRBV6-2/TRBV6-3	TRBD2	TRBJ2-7	TGTGCCAGCAGTAAGGGACTAGCGGGACGATCCTACGAGCAGTACTTC	CASSKGLAGRSYEQYF
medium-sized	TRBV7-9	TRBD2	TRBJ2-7	TGTGCCACCCGTGAGGCGGGAGGGCCTAGCTTC	CATREAGGPSF
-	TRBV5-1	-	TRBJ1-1	TGCGCCAGCAGTTTCTCGCGAAGAATGAACACTGAAGCTTTCTTT	CASSFSRRMNTEAFF
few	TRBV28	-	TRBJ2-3	TGTGCCAGCCGCGCGGGTGGGGATACGCAGTATTTT	CASRAGGDTQYF
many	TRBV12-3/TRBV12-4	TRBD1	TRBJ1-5	TGTGCCAGCAGTTTGACAGGGGGAGGTCAGCCCCAGCATTTT	CASSLTGGGQPQHF
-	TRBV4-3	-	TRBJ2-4	TGCGCCAGCAGCCAAGATGTCGGCGGGCAAAACATTCAGTACTTC	CASSQDVGGQNIQYF
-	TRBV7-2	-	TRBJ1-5	TGTGCCAGCAGCGCCAGAATTAGCAATCAGCCCCAGCATTTT	CASSARISNQPQHF
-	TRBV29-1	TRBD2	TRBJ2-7	TGCAGCGCCTCAACGGGACTAGCGGGCGAGCAGTACTTC	CSASTGLAGEQYF
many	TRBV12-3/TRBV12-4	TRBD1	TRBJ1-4	TGTGCCAGCAGTGTCGGGACAGCTCTTGAAAAACTGTTTTTT	CASSVGTALEKLFF
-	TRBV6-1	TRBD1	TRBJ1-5	TGTGCCAGCAGTGTGACAGGGTATAGCAATCAGCCCCAGCATTTT	CASSVTGYSNQPQHF
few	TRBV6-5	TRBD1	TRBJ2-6	TGTGCCAGCAGGGACAGGGGATCGAGTGGGGCCAACGTCCTGACTTTC	CASRDRGSSGANVLTF
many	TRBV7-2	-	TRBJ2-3	TGTGCCAGCAGCATGAAGGGGGGGATGAGCACAGATACGCAGTATTTT	CASSMKGGMSTDTQYF
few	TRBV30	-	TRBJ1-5	TGTGCCTGGAGTCCAGCTAGCAATCAGCCCCAGCATTTT	CAWSPASNQPQHF
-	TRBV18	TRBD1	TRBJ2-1	TGTGCCAGCTCACCAGAAGCGTACAGGGGGCGTATCGATGAGCAGTTCTTC	CASSPEAYRGRIDEQFF
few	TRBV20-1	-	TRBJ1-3	TGCAGTGCAACGTTACAAGCTGGAAACACCATATATTTT	CSATLQAGNTIYF
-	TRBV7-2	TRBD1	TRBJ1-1	TGTGCCAGCAGCTTAGTGCGACAGGGGGTGTACACTGAAGCTTTCTTT	CASSLVRQGVYTEAFF
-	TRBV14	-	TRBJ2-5	TGTGCCAGCAGCCTCAACGCCGGTATAAGTGGAGAGACCCAGTACTTC	CASSLNAGISGETQYF
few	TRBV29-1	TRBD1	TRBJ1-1	TGCAGCGTTGAAAGACAAGGGGGCGCGAGTGAAGCTTTCTTT	CSVERQGGASEAFF
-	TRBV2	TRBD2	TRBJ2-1	TGTGCCAGCGGGGTTACCGGGACTAGCGCTTACAATGAGCAGTTCTTC	CASGVTGTSAYNEQFF